This T cell receptor beta chain was captured in a study of T cell repertoires in cytomegalovirus infection. Overall study context: CMV infection plus the matching HLA type was flagged by public TCR beta signatures.

Each CDR3 protein gets one entry after TCRdb re-called the reads with MiXCR. The sample yields roughly 130,000 distinct CDR3 sequences, about 24% seen once. This clonotype was detected a few times. Antigen: not known. Sequences were obtained from PBMCs, sequenced either directly or after in vitro stimulation (not recorded which). The clonotype comes from a human donor in good health (CMV status not recorded). Some clones in this sample may be carry-over from other donors' samples.

CDR3 in amino acids: CASKREGENEQFF. The CDR3 nucleotides read TGTGCCAGCAAGCGGGAGGGTGAAAATGAGCAGTTCTTC. The rearrangement uses TRBV7-9 and TRBJ2-1, with 10 bases aligning to TRBD2. This CDR3 comprises 13 residues. CDR1 is SEHNR and CDR2 is FQNEAQ in the germline V gene (reference sequence). The V gene end was trimmed by 7 bases and the J gene end by 7 bases; junction bases not matched to a gene: 4.